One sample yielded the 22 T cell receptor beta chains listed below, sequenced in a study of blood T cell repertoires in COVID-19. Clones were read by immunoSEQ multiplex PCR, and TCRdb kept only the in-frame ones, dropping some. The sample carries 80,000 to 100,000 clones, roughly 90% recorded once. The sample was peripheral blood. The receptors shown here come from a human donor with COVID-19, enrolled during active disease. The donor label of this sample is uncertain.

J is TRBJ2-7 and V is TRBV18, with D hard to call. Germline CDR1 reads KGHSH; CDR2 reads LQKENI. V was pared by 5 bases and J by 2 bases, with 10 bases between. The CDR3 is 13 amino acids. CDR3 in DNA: TGTGCCAGCTCAACTTCGGAGCCCTACGAGCAGTACTTC. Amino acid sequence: CASSTSEPYEQYF.

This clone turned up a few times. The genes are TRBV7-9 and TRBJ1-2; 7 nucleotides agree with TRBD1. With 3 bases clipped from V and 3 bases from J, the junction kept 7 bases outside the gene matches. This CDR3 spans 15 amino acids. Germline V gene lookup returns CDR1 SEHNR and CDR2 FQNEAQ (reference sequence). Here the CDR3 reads CASSFDPDRDYGYTF. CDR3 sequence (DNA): TGTGCCAGCAGCTTCGATCCCGACAGGGACTATGGCTACACCTTC.

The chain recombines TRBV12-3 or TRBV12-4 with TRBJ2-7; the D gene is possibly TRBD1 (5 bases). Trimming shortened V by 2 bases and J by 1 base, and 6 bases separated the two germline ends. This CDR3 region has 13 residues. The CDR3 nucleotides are TGTGCCAGCAGTTTACAGGGTTCCTACGAGCAGTACTTC. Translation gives CASSLQGSYEQYF.

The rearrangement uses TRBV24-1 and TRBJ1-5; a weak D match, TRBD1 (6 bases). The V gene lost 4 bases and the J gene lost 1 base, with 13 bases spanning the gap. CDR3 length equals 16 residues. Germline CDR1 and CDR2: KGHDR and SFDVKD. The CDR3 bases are TGTGCCACCAGTGAACAGGGTGGTGGGAGCAATCAGCCCCAGCATTTT. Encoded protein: CATSEQGGGSNQPQHF.

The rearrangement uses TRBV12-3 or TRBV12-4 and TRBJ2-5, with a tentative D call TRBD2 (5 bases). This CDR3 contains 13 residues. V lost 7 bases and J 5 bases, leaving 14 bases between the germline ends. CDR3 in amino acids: CASNRGIGETQYF. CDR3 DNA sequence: TGTGCCAGCAACCGGGGAATTGGGGAGACCCAGTACTTC.

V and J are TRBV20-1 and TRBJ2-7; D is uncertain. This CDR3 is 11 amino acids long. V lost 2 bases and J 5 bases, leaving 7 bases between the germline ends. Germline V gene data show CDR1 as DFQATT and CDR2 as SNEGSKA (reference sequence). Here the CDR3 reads CSARRGNEQYF. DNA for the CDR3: TGCAGTGCTAGACGCGGAAACGAGCAGTACTTC.

The chain's CDR3 is CATSDFEQGGGTDTQYF. DNA of the CDR3: TGTGCCACCAGTGATTTCGAACAGGGGGGAGGCACAGATACGCAGTATTTT. J is TRBJ2-3 and V is TRBV24-1, with 8 bases matching TRBD1. The V gene end was trimmed by 1 base and the J gene end by 1 base; junction bases not matched to a gene: 6. The CDR3 sequence is 17 residues long. CDR1 is KGHDR and CDR2 is SFDVKD in the germline V gene.

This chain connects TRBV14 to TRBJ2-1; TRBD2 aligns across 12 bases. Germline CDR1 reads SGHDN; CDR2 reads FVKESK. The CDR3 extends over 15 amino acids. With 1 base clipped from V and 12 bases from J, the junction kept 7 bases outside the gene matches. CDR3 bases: TGTGCCAGCAGCCAAGGACTAGCGGGAGAAGGGGTGCAGTTCTTC. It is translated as CASSQGLAGEGVQFF.

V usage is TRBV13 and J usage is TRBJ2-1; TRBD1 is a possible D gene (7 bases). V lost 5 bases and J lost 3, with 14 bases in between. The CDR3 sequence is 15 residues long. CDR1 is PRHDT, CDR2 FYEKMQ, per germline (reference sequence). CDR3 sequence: CASSLQGTVYNEQFF. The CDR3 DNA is TGTGCCAGCAGCCTACAGGGGACTGTCTACAATGAGCAGTTCTTC. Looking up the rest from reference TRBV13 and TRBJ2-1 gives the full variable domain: AAGVIQSPRHLIKEKRETATLKCYPIPRHDTVYWYQQGPGQDPQFLISFYEKMQSDKGSIPDRFSAQQFSDYHSELNMSSLELGDSALYFCASSLQGTVYNEQFFGPGTRLTVL.

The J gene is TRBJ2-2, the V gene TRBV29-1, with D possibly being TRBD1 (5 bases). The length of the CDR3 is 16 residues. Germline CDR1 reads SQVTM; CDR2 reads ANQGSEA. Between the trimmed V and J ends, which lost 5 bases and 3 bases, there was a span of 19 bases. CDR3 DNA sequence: TGCAGCGTTAGGCTCCTGGGGCGTAGGGACACCGGGGAGCTGTTTTTT. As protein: CSVRLLGRRDTGELFF.

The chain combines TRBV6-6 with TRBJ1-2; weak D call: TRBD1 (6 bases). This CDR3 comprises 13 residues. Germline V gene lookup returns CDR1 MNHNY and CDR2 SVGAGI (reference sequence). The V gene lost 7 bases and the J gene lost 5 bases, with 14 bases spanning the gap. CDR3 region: CASNKQGEYGYTF. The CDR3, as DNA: TGTGCCAGCAACAAACAGGGTGAATATGGCTACACCTTC.

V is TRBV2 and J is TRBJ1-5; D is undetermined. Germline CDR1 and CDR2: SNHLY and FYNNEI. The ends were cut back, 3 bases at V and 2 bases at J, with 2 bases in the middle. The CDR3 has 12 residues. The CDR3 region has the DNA TGTGCCAGCAGTGACGGCAATCAGCCCCAGCATTTT. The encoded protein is CASSDGNQPQHF.

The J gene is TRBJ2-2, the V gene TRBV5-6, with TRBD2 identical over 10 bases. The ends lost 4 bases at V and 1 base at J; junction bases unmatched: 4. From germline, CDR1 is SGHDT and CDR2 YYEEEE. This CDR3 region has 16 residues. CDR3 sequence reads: CASSSRLAGNTGELFF. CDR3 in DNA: TGTGCCAGCAGCAGTCGACTAGCGGGGAACACCGGGGAGCTGTTTTTT. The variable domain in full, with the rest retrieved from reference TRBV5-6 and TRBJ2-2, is DAGVTQSPTHLIKTRGQQVTLRCSPKSGHDTVSWYQQALGQGPQFIFQYYEEEERQRGNFPDRFSGHQFPNYSSELNVNALLLGDSALYLCASSSRLAGNTGELFFGEGSRLTVL.

Here the CDR3 reads CASSFGGQGTDTEAFF. Here the CDR3 DNA reads TGTGCCAGCAGTTTTGGGGGACAGGGGACGGACACTGAAGCTTTCTTT. The V call is TRBV28, the J call TRBJ1-1; 10 nucleotides line up with TRBD1. After removal of 3 bases from V and 3 bases from J, the junction contained 7 bases not matched to a gene. This CDR3 spans 16 amino acids. Germline lookup yields CDR1 MDHEN and CDR2 SYDVKM.

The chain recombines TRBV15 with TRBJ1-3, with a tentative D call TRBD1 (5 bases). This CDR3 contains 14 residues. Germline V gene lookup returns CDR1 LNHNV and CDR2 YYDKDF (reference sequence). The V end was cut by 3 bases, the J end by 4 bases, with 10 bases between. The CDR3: CATSSSGSGNTIYF. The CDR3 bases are TGTGCCACCAGCAGTTCAGGGTCCGGAAACACCATATATTTT.

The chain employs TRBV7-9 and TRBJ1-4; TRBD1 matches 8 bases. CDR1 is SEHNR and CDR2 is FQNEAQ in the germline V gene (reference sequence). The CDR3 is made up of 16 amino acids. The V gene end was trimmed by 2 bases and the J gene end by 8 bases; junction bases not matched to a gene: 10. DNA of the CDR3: TGTGCCAGCAGCTTATTTACCTCAGGGGGCTTGGAAAAACTGTTTTTT. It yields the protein CASSLFTSGGLEKLFF.

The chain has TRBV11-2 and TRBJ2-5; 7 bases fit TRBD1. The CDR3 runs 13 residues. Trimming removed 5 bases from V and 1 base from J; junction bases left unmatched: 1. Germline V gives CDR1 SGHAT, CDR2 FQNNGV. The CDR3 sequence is CASSQGVQETQYF. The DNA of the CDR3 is TGTGCCAGCAGCCAGGGGGTCCAAGAGACCCAGTACTTC.

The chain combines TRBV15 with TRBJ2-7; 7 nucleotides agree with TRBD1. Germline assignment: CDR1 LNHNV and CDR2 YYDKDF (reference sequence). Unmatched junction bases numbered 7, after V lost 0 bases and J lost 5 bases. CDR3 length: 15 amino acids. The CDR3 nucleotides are TGTGCCACCAGCAGAGATGGGGACAGTCGGGACGAGCAGTACTTC. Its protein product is CATSRDGDSRDEQYF.

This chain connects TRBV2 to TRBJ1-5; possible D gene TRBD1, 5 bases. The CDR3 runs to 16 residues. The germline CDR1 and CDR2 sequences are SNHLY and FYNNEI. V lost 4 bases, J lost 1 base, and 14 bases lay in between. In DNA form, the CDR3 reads TGTGCCAGCAGTGTTTCCGGGGGTCTCAGCAATCAGCCCCAGCATTTT. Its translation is CASSVSGGLSNQPQHF. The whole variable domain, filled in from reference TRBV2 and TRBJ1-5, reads EPEVTQTPSHQVTQMGQEVILRCVPISNHLYFYWYRQILGQKVEFLVSFYNNEISEKSEIFDDQFSVERPDGSNFTLKIRSTKLEDSAMYFCASSVSGGLSNQPQHFGDGTRLSIL.

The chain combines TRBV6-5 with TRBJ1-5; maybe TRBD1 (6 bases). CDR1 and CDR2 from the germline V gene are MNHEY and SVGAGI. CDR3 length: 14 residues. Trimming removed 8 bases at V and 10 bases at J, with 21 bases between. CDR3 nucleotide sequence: TGTGCCAGCTCCTCAGGGGCAGGGAGTTCTCCCCAGCATTTT. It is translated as CASSSGAGSSPQHF.

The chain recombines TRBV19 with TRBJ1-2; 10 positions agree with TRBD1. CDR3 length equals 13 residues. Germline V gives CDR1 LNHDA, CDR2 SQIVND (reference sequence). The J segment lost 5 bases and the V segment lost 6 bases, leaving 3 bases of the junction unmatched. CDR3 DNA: TGTGCCAGTAGCCCGGGACAGGGGTATGGCTACACCTTC. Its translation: CASSPGQGYGYTF.

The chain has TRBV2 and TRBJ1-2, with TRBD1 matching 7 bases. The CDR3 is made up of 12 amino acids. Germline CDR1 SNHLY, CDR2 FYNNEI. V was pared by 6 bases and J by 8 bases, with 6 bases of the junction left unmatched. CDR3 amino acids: CASRTGSWGYTF. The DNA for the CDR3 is TGTGCCAGCAGGACAGGGAGTTGGGGCTACACCTTC.